Shown below are 6 T cell receptor beta chains from a single sample sequenced in a study of T cells expressing NK-cell markers. Using the 5' RACE reads, TCRdb records one entry per CDR3 protein without DNA. The sample has hundreds of thousands of distinct CDR3 sequences. The sequencing sample was made of blood T cells: a sorted CD56 or NKG2C T cell subset, CD4+ or CD8+ T cells, or bulk PBMC T cells (not recorded which). These receptors were obtained from a woman aged 18 to 75 in good health.

The V gene is TRBV20-1, the J gene TRBJ2-3; the D call from TCRdb, TRBD1, cannot be confirmed without DNA. Germline loops: CDR1 DFQATT, CDR2 SNEGSKA (reference sequence). This CDR3 has 16 amino acids. CDR3 amino acids: CSARDRLAGATDTQYF.

The chain recombines TRBV7-6 with TRBJ2-1; the D call from TCRdb, TRBD1, cannot be confirmed without DNA. The CDR3 runs 14 residues. Germline CDR1 is SGHVS and CDR2 is FNYEAQ. The CDR3 sequence is CASSLRTVYNEQFF. The complete variable domain, with remaining parts taken from reference TRBV7-6 and TRBJ2-1, reads GAGVSQSPRYKVTKRGQDVALRCDPISGHVSLYWYRQALGQGPEFLTYFNYEAQQDKSGLPNDRFSAERPEGSISTLTIQRTEQRDSAMYRCASSLRTVYNEQFFGPGTRLTVL.

This CDR3 is CATSRGGPQRWGEQYF. V usage is TRBV15 and J usage is TRBJ2-7; TCRdb's D call of TRBD2 is untestable without DNA. CDR1 and CDR2 from the germline V gene are LNHNV and YYDKDF (reference sequence). The CDR3 is 16 amino acids. The whole variable domain, filled in from reference TRBV15 and TRBJ2-7, reads DAMVIQNPRYQVTQFGKPVTLSCSQTLNHNVMYWYQQKSSQAPKLLFHYYDKDFNNEADTPDNFQSRRPNTSFCFLDIRSPGLGDTAMYLCATSRGGPQRWGEQYFGPGTRLTVT.

The J gene is TRBJ1-3, the V gene TRBV6-5. The germline gives CDR1 MNHEY, CDR2 SVGAGI. CDR3 size: 16 residues. CDR3 region: CASSYSTQSSGNTIYF.

This chain links TRBV20-1 with TRBJ2-2; TCRdb calls TRBD2, which cannot be checked without DNA. Looked up from germline, CDR1 is DFQATT and CDR2 is SNEGSKA (reference sequence). CDR3 length: 15 residues. The CDR3 region is CSAHRDSLGAGELFF.

The rearrangement uses TRBV24-1 and TRBJ2-5; checking the TCRdb D call of TRBD1 is not possible without DNA. Germline V lookup: CDR1 KGHDR, CDR2 SFDVKD. CDR3 length equals 14 residues. CDR3: CATSDSRGVETQYF.